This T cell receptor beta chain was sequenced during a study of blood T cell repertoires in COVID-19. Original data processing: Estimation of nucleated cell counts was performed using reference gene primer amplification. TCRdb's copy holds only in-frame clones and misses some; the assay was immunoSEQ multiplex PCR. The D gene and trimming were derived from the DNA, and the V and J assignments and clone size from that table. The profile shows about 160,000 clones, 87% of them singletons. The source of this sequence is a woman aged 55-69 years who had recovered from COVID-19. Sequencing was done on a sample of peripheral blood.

The CDR3 nucleotides read TGTGCCAGCAGTGATCACGCGGGGGGTGCCCGGGAGACCCAGTACTTC. Its protein product is CASSDHAGGARETQYF. The chain employs TRBV2 and TRBJ2-5; 8 bases are a match to TRBD2. The CDR3 runs 16 residues. Germline values: CDR1 SNHLY, CDR2 FYNNEI. With 3 bases clipped from V and 5 bases from J, the junction kept 11 bases outside the gene matches.